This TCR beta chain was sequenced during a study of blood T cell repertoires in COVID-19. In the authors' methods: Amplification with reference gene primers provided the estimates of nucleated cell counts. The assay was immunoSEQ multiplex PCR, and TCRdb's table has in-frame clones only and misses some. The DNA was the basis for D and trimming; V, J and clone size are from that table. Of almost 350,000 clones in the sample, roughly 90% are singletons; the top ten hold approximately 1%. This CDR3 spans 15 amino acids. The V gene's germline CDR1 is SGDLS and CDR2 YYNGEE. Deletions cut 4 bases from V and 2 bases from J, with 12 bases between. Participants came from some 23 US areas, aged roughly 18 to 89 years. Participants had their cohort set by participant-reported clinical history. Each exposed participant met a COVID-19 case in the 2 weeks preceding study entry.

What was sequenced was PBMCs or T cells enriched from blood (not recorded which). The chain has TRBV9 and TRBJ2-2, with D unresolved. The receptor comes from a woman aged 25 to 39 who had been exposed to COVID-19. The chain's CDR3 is CASSPRVTNTGELFF. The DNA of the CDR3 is TGTGCCAGCAGCCCCCGGGTCACTAACACCGGGGAGCTGTTTTTT.